What follows describes a single T cell receptor beta chain. Its antigen is not yet known. No base quality information exists; no much larger clone differs at one position. The CDR3 contains 16 residues, cysteine and phenylalanine counted. Of the read, only the CDR3 DNA is kept; its 48 bases are in frame from base 1. The germline V end is reduced by 4 bases and the J end by 4 bases; junction bases left unmatched: 8. The germline V gene supplies CDR1 LGHNA and CDR2 YSLEER. The entry originates in a study of T cell responses to AZD1222 COVID-19 vaccine (dated by TCRdb to the early 2020s). Regarding the complete study: AZD1222 recipients whose second dose came at about 4 weeks and those whose second dose came at about 12 weeks were combined into one group, since spike-specific TCR depth and breadth did not differ between the two schedules. A total of under 250 trial participants underwent TCR sequencing, of whom 207 had received two doses of AZD1222 and some 26 had received two doses of the MenACWY control vaccine. Enrollment into the trials was organized by age into subgroups of 18-55, 56-69 and 70-plus years, and those subgroups contained roughly 150, 30 and 60 TCR-sequenced participants, respectively.

The CDR3 regions of human TCRbeta chains were analyzed by immunosequencing. Per the authors' processing: TCRs in the repertoires were matched against a reference library of SARS-CoV-2-specific TCRs that had been generated with the MIRA antigen-specificity platform. Breadth was defined as the fraction of unique TCRs that were SARS-CoV-2-associated, and depth was defined as the fraction of total T cells that were SARS-CoV-2-associated. Each spike-specific TCR was assigned to its reactive spike region and to a CD4 or CD8 class using the MIRA data. Log10-transformed breadth and depth values were compared by one-way ANOVA with Sidak's multiple comparisons tests. The table comes from immuneACCESS by way of TCRdb, which keeps in-frame sequences with V and J called. Part of the clones is missing from these tables; in studies checked, under half for an unresolved V gene and the rest for unknown reasons. V and J calls and clone size come straight from that table; D and trimming were deduced from the DNA. Counted in this sample were 96,000 or so clones; roughly 88% of them appeared once. Under 30% of the sample is in the top ten clones.

Taken with the paper, the label for time point translates to: baseline before first vaccination. Samples from vaccinated people were obtained from the UK trials COV001 and COV002, which included a single-blind randomized controlled phase 2/3 trial of AZD1222 (ChAdOx1 nCoV-19) in healthy adults. For TCRbeta chain sequencing, PBMC samples were collected from trial participants at day 0 and at day 28 after the second dose. What the work shows at the level of the full study, not this receptor alone: Participants were mostly white British, with more females than males. The authors suggested clonal diversity may have been underestimated. After two AZD1222 doses, spike-specific TCR breadth and depth were significantly higher than at day 0 and than in MenACWY recipients. No day 14 peak-response samples were available, so repertoires were characterized only after the peak T cell response. CD4 TCRs associated with the vaccine covered the entire spike protein, and the dominant responses were in regions 160-218 and 743-854. In the small 56-69-year group, the increase in depth fell short of significance, most likely because of low power. Conclusions about previously exposed vaccinees are limited, since just 6 or 7 AZD1222 recipients were seropositive for SARS-CoV-2 at baseline. Epitopes outside the regions mutated in the B.1.351 and B.1.1.7 variants were reportedly recognized by nearly half of the unique spike-specific TCRs.

The TCR comes from an adult in good health. The V and J segments used are TRBV4-3 and TRBJ2-2; TRBD2 lines up with 8 middle nucleotides. The sequencing here drew on peripheral blood, taken on day 0 of AZD1222 vaccination. The CDR3 reads CASSRAGLGGTGELFF. The DNA sequence is as follows: TGCGCCAGCAGCCGTGCGGGACTAGGAGGCACCGGGGAGCTGTTTTTT.